What follows is one TCR beta chain and its context. The authors deemed Graves' hyperthyroidism stable absent ophthalmopathy progression within 18 months. The record originates from a study of T cells in Graves' hyperthyroidism and ophthalmopathy. Germline V lookup: CDR1 SNHLY, CDR2 FYNNEI. CDR3 length: 16 amino acids. The V segment lost 3 bases and the J segment 1 base; nucleotides outside the gene matches: 5. It was RNA transcripts that yielded the amplified TCR beta CDR3 regions. The HTBI primer set was used in a first-round RT-PCR of the TCR CDR3. TCRdb redid the calling of the multiplex PCR reads with MiXCR, one entry per CDR3 protein. The sample has over 650,000 distinct CDR3 sequences; roughly 17% are singletons.

This chain links TRBV2 with TRBJ2-1, with 8 bases matching TRBD2. The sample taken for sequencing was blood. This clonotype was obtained from a man between 18 and 29 years old with Graves' hyperthyroidism. The CDR3 nucleotides read TGTGCCAGCAGTGAGGGCGGGAGGCCTTCCTACAATGAGCAGTTCTTC. Translated, it gives CASSEGGRPSYNEQFF.